The rows below give T cell receptor beta chains drawn from one sample of a study of blood T cells in healthy people across ages. TCRdb used MiXCR to reprocess the 5' RACE reads, holding one entry per CDR3 protein. This table holds about 1,600,000 distinct CDR3 sequences, 40% to 50% found once. The specimen sequenced was blood. These receptors were taken from a woman aged 18-29 years in good health. The CDR3 runs from the conserved cysteine through the conserved F or W. Each record gives: D gene, J gene, clone size, V gene, CDR3 protein, CDR3 DNA. A D gene is named only where the DNA matches it firmly. Some rows have no size entry. The others give once, few or many, or a class for an expanded clone.

D gene: TRBD1
J gene: TRBJ1-6
clone size: few
V gene: TRBV6-5
CDR3 protein: CASRSTGLNSPLHF
CDR3 DNA: TGTGCCAGCAGGTCGACAGGGTTGAATTCACCCCTCCACTTT

D gene: TRBD1
J gene: TRBJ2-1
clone size: .
V gene: TRBV11-2
CDR3 protein: CASSPQPGQSSEQFF
CDR3 DNA: TGTGCCAGCAGCCCACAACCGGGACAGTCGTCGGAGCAGTTCTTC

D gene: TRBD2
J gene: TRBJ2-7
clone size: .
V gene: TRBV7-9
CDR3 protein: CASTRGGFEQYF
CDR3 DNA: TGTGCCAGCACCCGGGGGGGGTTCGAGCAGTACTTC

D gene: TRBD2
J gene: TRBJ2-1
clone size: few
V gene: TRBV10-3
CDR3 protein: CAIIRGLGTDEQFF
CDR3 DNA: TGTGCCATCATAAGGGGACTAGGGACCGATGAGCAGTTCTTC

D gene: .
J gene: TRBJ2-1
clone size: .
V gene: TRBV20-1
CDR3 protein: CSARASGRGTQFF
CDR3 DNA: TGCAGTGCTAGAGCATCTGGGAGGGGGACCCAGTTCTTC

D gene: TRBD1
J gene: TRBJ1-4
clone size: .
V gene: TRBV7-8
CDR3 protein: CASSSILGQGDEKLFF
CDR3 DNA: TGTGCCAGCAGCTCAATCCTGGGACAGGGGGATGAAAAACTGTTTTTT

D gene: .
J gene: TRBJ1-2
clone size: few
V gene: TRBV5-1
CDR3 protein: CASSSGTDGYTF
CDR3 DNA: TGTGCCAGCAGTTCCGGGACCGATGGCTACACCTTC

D gene: .
J gene: TRBJ2-2
clone size: .
V gene: TRBV29-1
CDR3 protein: CSVASTGELFF
CDR3 DNA: TGCAGCGTTGCCAGCACCGGGGAGCTGTTTTTT

D gene: TRBD2
J gene: TRBJ2-3
clone size: few
V gene: TRBV11-2
CDR3 protein: CASSLDSGRSFTDTQYF
CDR3 DNA: TGTGCCAGCAGCTTAGATAGCGGGAGGTCCTTCACAGATACGCAGTATTTT

D gene: .
J gene: TRBJ1-5
clone size: once
V gene: TRBV4-1
CDR3 protein: CASSQGVDWNQPQHF
CDR3 DNA: TGCGCCAGCAGCCAAGGGGTGGACTGGAATCAGCCCCAGCATTTT

D gene: .
J gene: TRBJ1-1
clone size: .
V gene: TRBV20-1
CDR3 protein: CSARRQTDTEAFF
CDR3 DNA: TGCAGTGCTAGAAGGCAGACAGACACTGAAGCTTTCTTT

D gene: .
J gene: TRBJ2-5
clone size: .
V gene: TRBV28
CDR3 protein: CASSTPRTAPQETQYF
CDR3 DNA: TGTGCCAGCAGTACCCCGCGGACAGCGCCGCAAGAGACCCAGTACTTC

D gene: .
J gene: TRBJ2-3
clone size: .
V gene: TRBV20-1
CDR3 protein: CSARDAVAVFTDTQYF
CDR3 DNA: TGCAGTGCTAGAGATGCGGTAGCGGTTTTCACAGATACGCAGTATTTT